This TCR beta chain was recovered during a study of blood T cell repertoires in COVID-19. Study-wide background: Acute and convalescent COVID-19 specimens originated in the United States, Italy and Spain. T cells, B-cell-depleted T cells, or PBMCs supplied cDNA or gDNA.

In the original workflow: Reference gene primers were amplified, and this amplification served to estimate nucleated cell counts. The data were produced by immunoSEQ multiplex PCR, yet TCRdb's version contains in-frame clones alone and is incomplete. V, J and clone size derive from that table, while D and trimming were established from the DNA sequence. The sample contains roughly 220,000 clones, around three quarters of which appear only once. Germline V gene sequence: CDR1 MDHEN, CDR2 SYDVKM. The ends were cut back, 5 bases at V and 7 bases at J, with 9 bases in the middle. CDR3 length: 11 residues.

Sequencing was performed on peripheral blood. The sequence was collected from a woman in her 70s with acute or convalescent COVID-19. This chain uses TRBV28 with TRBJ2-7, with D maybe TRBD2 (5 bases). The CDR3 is CASSGWREQYF. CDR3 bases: TGTGCCAGCAGTGGCTGGAGGGAGCAGTACTTC.